This TCR beta chain was sequenced during a study of blood T cell repertoires in COVID-19. The overall study: Sites across the United States, Italy and Spain contributed samples from acute and convalescent COVID-19. Sample material is recorded as cDNA or gDNA derived from T cells, B-cell-depleted T cells, or PBMCs.

The trim removed 5 bases at V and 4 bases at J, leaving 6 bases unmatched. Germline V gives CDR1 SGHNT, CDR2 YENEEA. This CDR3 region has 16 residues. The authors' processing: It was from reference gene primer amplification that nucleated cell counts were estimated. The assay was immunoSEQ multiplex PCR, and TCRdb's table has in-frame clones only and misses some. D and trimming were read from the DNA, whereas the V and J calls and clone size are those reported in that table. Among a few hundred thousand clones listed, 84% were seen once. The sample comprised peripheral blood. This clonotype was sampled from a human donor in a cohort sampled during active COVID-19. The genes are TRBV11-3 and TRBJ2-2; 11 bases agree with TRBD2. In DNA, the CDR3 is TGTGCCAGCAGCAAGACTAGCGGGATGATCACCGGGGAGCTGTTTTTT. It codes for CASSKTSGMITGELFF.